This TCR beta chain is drawn from a study of T cells in women clearing cervical HPV infection. Study summary: Case blood drawn at lesion detection; control blood after infection cleared. Study results and caveats: Effector/memory and HPV-specific T cells were not isolated, and association timing is unknown. Repertoire richness, not evenness, was significantly elevated in CIN3+ cases versus controls.

The protocol was immunoSEQ multiplex PCR, while the TCRdb copy is restricted to in-frame clones and leaves out a portion. Recorded for this sample: tens of thousands of clones. Concerning this clone itself: Its antigen is unknown. The read ends 3 residues shy of where the CDR3 ends; the end is completed using the germline J gene.

The V gene's germline CDR1 is ENHRY and CDR2 SYGVKD. This CDR3 is built from 17 residues. Between the trimmed V and J ends, which lost 2 bases and 5 bases, there was a span of 21 bases. Sequencing input: blood buffy coat. The chain has TRBV10-3 and TRBJ1-2; D is possibly TRBD1 (6 bases). This sequence was found in a woman between 18 and 69 years old with a cervical HPV16 infection that either progressed to CIN3+ or cleared (not recorded which). Here the CDR3 reads CAISELKGVGGPYGYTF. The sequenced part of the CDR3 DNA is TGTGCCATCAGTGAGCTCAAGGGGGTTGGGGGCCCGTATGGC.